This T cell receptor beta chain was found in a study of cytomegalovirus exposure and HLA in healthy donors. Overall study findings and caveats: CMV serostatus was the sole immune exposure information available.

For this clone: What it recognizes is unknown.

The PCR ran on 60 Vbeta and 13 Jbeta primers. Clones were read by immunoSEQ multiplex PCR, and TCRdb kept only the in-frame ones, dropping some. The data contain tens of thousands of clones, roughly 80% of them singletons. CDR1 and CDR2 (germline): KGHSH, LQKENI. CDR3 length: 14 amino acids. The germline V and J ends were trimmed by 0 bases and 7 bases, with 9 bases remaining between them. Sequencing was performed on PBMCs. This sequence originates from a woman younger than 45 in good health and CMV-seropositive. The chain is built from TRBV18 and TRBJ1-4; D uncertain. DNA of the CDR3: TGTGCCAGCTCACCACCGCTCCAGGCTGAAAAACTGTTTTTT. This gives the protein CASSPPLQAEKLFF.